The clone carrying this T cell receptor beta chain was recorded a few times. The germline gives CDR1 LGHNT, CDR2 FRNRAP. The CDR3 is 12 amino acids. It was with 60 Vbeta and 13 Jbeta primers that the PCR ran. The table came from immunoSEQ multiplex PCR; TCRdb's copy has only in-frame clones and leaves some out. Among around 160,000 clones listed, about two thirds were seen once. This entry is derived from a study of cytomegalovirus exposure and HLA in healthy donors. Looking at the study overall: T cells numbering about 179 million yielded some 100 million unique TCR beta sequences in an earlier analysis. For the approximately 360 genotyped donors, roughly 80% fell within the Caucasian-associated ancestry cluster.

Sequenced material: PBMCs. The origin of this receptor is a woman aged 18-29 years in good health and CMV-seropositive. This rearrangement joins TRBV12-5 to TRBJ2-5, with D possibly matching TRBD1 (6 bases). Near its end, the DNA agrees better with TRBJ2-7, so the J call may be wrong. CDR3 sequence: CASAVQGNEQYF. The CDR3 DNA follows: TGTGCTAGTGCGGTGCAGGGGAACGAGCAGTACTTC.